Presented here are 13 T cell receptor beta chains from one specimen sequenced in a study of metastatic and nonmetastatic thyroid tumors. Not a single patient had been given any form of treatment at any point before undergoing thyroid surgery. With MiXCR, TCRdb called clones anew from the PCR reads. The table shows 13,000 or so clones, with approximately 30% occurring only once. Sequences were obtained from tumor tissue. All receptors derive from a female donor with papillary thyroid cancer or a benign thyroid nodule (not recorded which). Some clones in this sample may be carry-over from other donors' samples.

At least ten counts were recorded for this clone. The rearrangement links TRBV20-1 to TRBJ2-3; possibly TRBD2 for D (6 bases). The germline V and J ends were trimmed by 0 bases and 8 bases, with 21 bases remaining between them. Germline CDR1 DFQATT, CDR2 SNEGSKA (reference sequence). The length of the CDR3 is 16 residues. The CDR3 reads CSARDLGTSSRGTQYF. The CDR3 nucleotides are TGCAGTGCTAGAGATCTCGGTACTAGCTCCCGCGGTACGCAGTATTTT.

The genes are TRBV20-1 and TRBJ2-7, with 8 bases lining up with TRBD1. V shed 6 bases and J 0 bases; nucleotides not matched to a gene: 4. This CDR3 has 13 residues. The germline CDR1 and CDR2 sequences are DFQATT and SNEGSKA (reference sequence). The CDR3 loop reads CSAGTGSSYEQYF. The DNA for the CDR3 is TGCAGTGCCGGGACAGGTTCCTCCTACGAGCAGTACTTC.

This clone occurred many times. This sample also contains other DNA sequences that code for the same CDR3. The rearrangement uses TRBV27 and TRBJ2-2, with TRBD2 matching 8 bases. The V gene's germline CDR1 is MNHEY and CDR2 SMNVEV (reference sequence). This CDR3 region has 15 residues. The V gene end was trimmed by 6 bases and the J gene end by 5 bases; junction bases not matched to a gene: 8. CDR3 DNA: TGTGCCAGCAGCCCCCCCCGGGGGGGAACCGGGGAGCTGTTTTTT. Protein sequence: CASSPPRGGTGELFF.

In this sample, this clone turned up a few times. The CDR3 bases are TGTGCCAGGGAATCTCACGGGGGGCCAGTAGGGTCCAACGTCCTGACTTTC. Translated: CARESHGGPVGSNVLTF. The rearrangement links TRBV6-9 to TRBJ2-6, with a weak D call TRBD2 (7 bases). CDR1 is MNHGY and CDR2 is SVAAGI in the germline V gene. V dropped 9 bases and J dropped 8 bases, with 26 bases sitting between them. The CDR3 spans 17 residues.

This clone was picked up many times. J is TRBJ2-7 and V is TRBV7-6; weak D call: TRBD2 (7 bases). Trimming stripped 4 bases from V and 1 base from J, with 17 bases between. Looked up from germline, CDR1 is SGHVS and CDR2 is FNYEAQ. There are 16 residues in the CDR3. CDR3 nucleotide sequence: TGTGCCAGCAGCTCCCGGGGGAGGGGGAAATCCTACGAGCAGTACTTC. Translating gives CASSSRGRGKSYEQYF.

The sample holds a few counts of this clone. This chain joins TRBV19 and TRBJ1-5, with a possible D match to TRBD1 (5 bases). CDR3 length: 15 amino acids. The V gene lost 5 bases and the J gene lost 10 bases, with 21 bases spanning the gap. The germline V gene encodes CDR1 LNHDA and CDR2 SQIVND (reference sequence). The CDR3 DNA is TGTGCCAGTAGTCTGTACCTGGACATCCGACATCCCCAGCATTTT. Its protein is CASSLYLDIRHPQHF. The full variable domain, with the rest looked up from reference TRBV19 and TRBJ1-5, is DGGITQSPKYLFRKEGQNVTLSCEQNLNHDAMYWYRQDPGQGLRLIYYSQIVNDFQKGDIAEGYSVSREKKESFPLTVTSAQKNPTAFYLCASSLYLDIRHPQHFGDGTRLSIL.

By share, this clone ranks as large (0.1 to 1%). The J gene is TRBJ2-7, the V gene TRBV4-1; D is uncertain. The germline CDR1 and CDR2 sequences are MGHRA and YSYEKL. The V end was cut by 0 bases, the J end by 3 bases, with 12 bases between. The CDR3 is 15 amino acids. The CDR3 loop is CASSQENRVYYEQYF. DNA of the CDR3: TGCGCCAGCAGCCAAGAGAATAGGGTCTACTACGAGCAGTACTTC.

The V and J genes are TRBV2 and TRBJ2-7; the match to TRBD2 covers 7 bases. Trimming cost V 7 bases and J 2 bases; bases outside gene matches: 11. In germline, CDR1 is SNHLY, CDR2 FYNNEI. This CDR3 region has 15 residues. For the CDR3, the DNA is TGTGCCAGCAAACGTATCTGGACTAGTACCTACGAGCAGTACTTC. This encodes CASKRIWTSTYEQYF.

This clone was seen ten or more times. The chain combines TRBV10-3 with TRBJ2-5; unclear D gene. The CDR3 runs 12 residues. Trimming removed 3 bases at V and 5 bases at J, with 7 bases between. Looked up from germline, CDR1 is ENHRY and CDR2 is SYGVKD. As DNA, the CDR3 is TGTGCCATCAGTGATCGGACGGAGACCCAGTACTTC. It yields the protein CAISDRTETQYF.

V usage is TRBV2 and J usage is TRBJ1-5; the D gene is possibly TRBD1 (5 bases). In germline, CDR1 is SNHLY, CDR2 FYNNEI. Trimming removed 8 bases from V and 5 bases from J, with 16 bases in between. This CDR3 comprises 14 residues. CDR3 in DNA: TGTGCCAGCGGTGGACACGGGGCTTATCAGCCCCAGCATTTT. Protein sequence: CASGGHGAYQPQHF.

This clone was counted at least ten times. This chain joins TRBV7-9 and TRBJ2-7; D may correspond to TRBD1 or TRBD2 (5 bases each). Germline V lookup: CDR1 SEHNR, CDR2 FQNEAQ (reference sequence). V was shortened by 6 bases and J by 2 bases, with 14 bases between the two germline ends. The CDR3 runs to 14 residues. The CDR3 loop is CASSSRDGTYEQYF. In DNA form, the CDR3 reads TGTGCCAGCAGTTCCCGGGACGGAACCTACGAGCAGTACTTC. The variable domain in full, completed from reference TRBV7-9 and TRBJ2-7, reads DTGVSQNPRHKITKRGQNVTFRCDPISEHNRLYWYRQTLGQGPEFLTYFQNEAQLEKSRLLSDRFSAERPKGSFSTLEIQRTEQGDSAMYLCASSSRDGTYEQYFGPGTRLTVT.

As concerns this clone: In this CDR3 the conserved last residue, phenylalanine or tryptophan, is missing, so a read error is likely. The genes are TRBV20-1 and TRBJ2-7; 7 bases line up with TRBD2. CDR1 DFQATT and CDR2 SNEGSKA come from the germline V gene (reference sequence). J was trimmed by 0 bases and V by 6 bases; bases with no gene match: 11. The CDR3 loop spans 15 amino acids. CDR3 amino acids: CSADLRASGSYEQYL. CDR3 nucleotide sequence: TGCAGTGCCGATCTTAGGGCTAGCGGCTCCTACGAGCAGTACCTC.

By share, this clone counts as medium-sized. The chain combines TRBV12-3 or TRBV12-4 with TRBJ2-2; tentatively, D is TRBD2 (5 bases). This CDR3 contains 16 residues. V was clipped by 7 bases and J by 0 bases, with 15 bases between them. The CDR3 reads CASIPAGNSNTGELFF. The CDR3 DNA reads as TGTGCCAGCATCCCAGCCGGGAATTCGAACACCGGGGAGCTGTTTTTT.